Here is one T cell receptor (beta chain) with its context. The PCR had 60 Vbeta and 13 Jbeta primers. Only in-frame clones appear in the TCRdb table, and some are missing; sequencing was by immunoSEQ multiplex PCR. Across under 200,000 clones, the top ten clones capture 6.5% of the sample. This sample is drawn from a study of cytomegalovirus exposure and HLA in healthy donors. CDR3 size: 15 residues. The germline V gene has CDR1 MNHEY and CDR2 SVGAGI. V was shortened by 2 bases and J by 3 bases, with 11 bases between the two germline ends. V gene TRBV6-5 combines with J gene TRBJ2-1; possibly TRBD2 for D (6 bases). The material sequenced was PBMCs. This clonotype was sampled from a man between 25 and 39 years old in good health and CMV-seronegative. The CDR3 region is CASSYDGSGYNEQFF. CDR3 nucleotides: TGTGCCAGCAGTTACGACGGGAGTGGCTACAATGAGCAGTTCTTC.